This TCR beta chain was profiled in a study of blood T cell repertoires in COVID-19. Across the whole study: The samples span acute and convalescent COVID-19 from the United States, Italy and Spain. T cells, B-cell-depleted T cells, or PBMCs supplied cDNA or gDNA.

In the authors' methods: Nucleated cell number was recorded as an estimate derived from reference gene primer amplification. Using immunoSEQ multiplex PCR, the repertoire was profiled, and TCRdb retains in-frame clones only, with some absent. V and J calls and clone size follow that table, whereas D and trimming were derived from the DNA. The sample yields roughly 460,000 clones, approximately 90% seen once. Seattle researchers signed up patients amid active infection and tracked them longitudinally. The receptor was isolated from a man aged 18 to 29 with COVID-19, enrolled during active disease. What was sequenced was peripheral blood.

CDR3 DNA: TGTGCCAGCAGCTCAGAGCGACAGGCGAACACTGAAGCTTTCTTT. This codes for CASSSERQANTEAFF. The V call is TRBV7-9, the J call TRBJ1-1, with a tentative D call TRBD1 (6 bases). The CDR3 length is 15 residues. Germline CDR1 and CDR2: SEHNR and FQNEAQ (reference sequence). The V gene lost 4 bases and the J gene lost 1 base, with 13 bases spanning the gap.